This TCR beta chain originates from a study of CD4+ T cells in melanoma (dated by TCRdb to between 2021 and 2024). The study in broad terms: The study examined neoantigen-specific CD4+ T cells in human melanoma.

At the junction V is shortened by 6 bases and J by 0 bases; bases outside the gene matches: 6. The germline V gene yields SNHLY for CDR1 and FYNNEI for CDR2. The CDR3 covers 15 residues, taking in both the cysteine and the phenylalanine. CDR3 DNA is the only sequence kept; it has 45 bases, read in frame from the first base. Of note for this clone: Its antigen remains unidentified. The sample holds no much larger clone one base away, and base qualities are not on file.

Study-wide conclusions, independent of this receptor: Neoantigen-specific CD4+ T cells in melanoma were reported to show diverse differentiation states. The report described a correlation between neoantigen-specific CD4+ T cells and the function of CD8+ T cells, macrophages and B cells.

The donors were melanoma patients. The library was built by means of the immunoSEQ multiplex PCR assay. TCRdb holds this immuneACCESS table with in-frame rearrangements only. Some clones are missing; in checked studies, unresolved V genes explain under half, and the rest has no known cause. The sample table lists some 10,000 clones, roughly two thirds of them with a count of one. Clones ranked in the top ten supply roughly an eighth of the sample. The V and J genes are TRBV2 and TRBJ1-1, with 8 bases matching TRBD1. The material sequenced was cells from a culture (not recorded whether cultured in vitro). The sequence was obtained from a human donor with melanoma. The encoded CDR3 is CASRTQGVMNTEAFF. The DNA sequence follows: TGTGCCAGCAGGACACAGGGGGTTATGAACACTGAAGCTTTCTTT. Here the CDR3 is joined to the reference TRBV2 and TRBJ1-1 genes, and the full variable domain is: EPEVTQTPSHQVTQMGQEVILRCVPISNHLYFYWYRQILGQKVEFLVSFYNNEISEKSEIFDDQFSVERPDGSNFTLKIRSTKLEDSAMYFCASRTQGVMNTEAFFGQGTRLTVV.